Below are 25 T cell receptor beta chains sequenced from a single sample in a study of memory CD4+ T cells and cytomegalovirus serostatus. Single viable CD3+CD4+CD8-CD45RO+ cells were sorted as the memory CD4+ T cells. Sequencing used immunoSEQ multiplex PCR; TCRdb keeps in-frame clones, though not all of them. The sample holds 75,000 to 95,000 clones, 80% seen once. The specimen sequenced was memory CD4+ T cells from blood. These receptors all come from an adult in good health and CMV-seronegative.

CDR3: CASSVGVSGNTIYF. The CDR3 DNA sequence: TGTGCCAGCAGCGTAGGTGTCTCTGGAAACACCATATATTTT. This chain links TRBV9 with TRBJ1-3; unclear D gene. The CDR3 spans 14 residues. Looked up from germline, CDR1 is SGDLS and CDR2 is YYNGEE. V was trimmed by 0 bases and J by 0 bases, leaving 4 bases between them.

The rearrangement joins TRBV7-2 to TRBJ1-4; maybe TRBD1 (6 bases). The CDR3 runs to 15 residues. Per the germline V gene, CDR1 is SGHTA and CDR2 is FQGNSA. V lost 3 bases and J 7 bases, leaving 15 bases between the germline ends. CDR3: CASSLGKQGGEKLFF. CDR3 nucleotide sequence: TGTGCCAGCAGCTTGGGGAAACAGGGAGGTGAAAAACTGTTTTTT.

This chain links TRBV6-6 with TRBJ1-1; D unresolved. CDR3 size: 13 residues. The V end lost 2 bases, the J end lost 5 bases, and 9 bases lay between the germline ends. The germline V gene has CDR1 MNHNY and CDR2 SVGAGI (reference sequence). CDR3 bases: TGTGCCAGCAGTTACACCAGTGGGACTGAAGCTTTCTTT. This translates into CASSYTSGTEAFF.

J is TRBJ1-5 and V is TRBV30; 7 nucleotides agree with TRBD1. The J segment lost 7 bases and the V segment lost 2 bases, leaving 5 bases of the junction unmatched. The CDR3 is made up of 13 amino acids. Germline V gene data show CDR1 as GTSNPN and CDR2 as SVGIG (reference sequence). The CDR3 DNA is TGTGCCTGGAGTTCAGGGGGAGGGCAGCCCCAGCATTTT. Protein sequence: CAWSSGGGQPQHF. Variable domain in full (rest from reference TRBV30 and TRBJ1-5): SQTIHQWPATLVQPVGSPLSLECTVEGTSNPNLYWYRQAAGRGLQLLFYSVGIGQISSEVPQNLSASRPQDRQFILSSKKLLLSDSGFYLCAWSSGGGQPQHFGDGTRLSIL.

This chain links TRBV18 with TRBJ1-5; TRBD1 is a possible D gene (5 bases). CDR1 and CDR2 from the germline V gene are KGHSH and LQKENI. The V and J ends lost 6 bases and 12 bases respectively, with 15 bases between them. This CDR3 comprises 12 residues. The CDR3 is CASSDSGRDQHF. The DNA of the CDR3 is TGTGCCAGCTCCGACTCAGGGAGGGACCAGCATTTT.

V usage is TRBV6-5 and J usage is TRBJ2-1; TRBD1 might be the D (5 bases). V lost 5 bases, J lost 10 bases, and 15 bases lay in between. Germline-derived CDR1 and CDR2 are MNHEY and SVGAGI. The CDR3 spans 13 residues. The CDR3 DNA is TGTGCCAGCAGTCGCGCCCCGCAGGGAGAGCAGTTCTTC. Its protein product is CASSRAPQGEQFF.

This clone was counted a few times. The rearrangement joins TRBV9 to TRBJ2-7; TRBD1 agrees at 12 bases. Germline CDR1 reads SGDLS; CDR2 reads YYNGEE. V was clipped by 3 bases and J by 4 bases; unmatched bases: 8. The CDR3 runs to 16 residues. DNA for the CDR3: TGTGCCAGCAGCGCCGACGAGGGACAGGGGGCTTACGAGCAGTACTTC. As protein: CASSADEGQGAYEQYF.

The chain links TRBV5-1 to TRBJ2-4; 10 nucleotides agree with TRBD1. Losses at the gene ends were 0 bases for V and 2 bases for J; bases not matched to a gene: 2. Germline V lookup: CDR1 SGHRS, CDR2 YFSETQ. The CDR3 has 16 amino acids. CDR3 sequence: CASSLGDRGPKNIQYF. The CDR3 DNA sequence: TGCGCCAGCAGCTTGGGCGACAGGGGGCCCAAAAACATTCAGTACTTC.

The V call is TRBV5-1, the J call TRBJ1-4, with D maybe TRBD1 (6 bases). CDR1 SGHRS and CDR2 YFSETQ come from the germline V gene. This CDR3 region has 13 residues. The V end was cut by 4 bases, the J end by 7 bases, with 11 bases between. CDR3 sequence: CASSQGQSEKLFF. In nucleotides, the CDR3 is TGCGCCAGCAGCCAGGGACAAAGTGAAAAACTGTTTTTT.

J is TRBJ1-4 and V is TRBV5-1, with TRBD1 identical over 10 bases. The CDR3 has 15 residues. J gave up 11 bases and V 4 bases, and 11 bases lay outside the gene matches. CDR1 is SGHRS, CDR2 YFSETQ, per germline. The CDR3, as DNA: TGCGCCAGCAGCCCTACGGACAGGGGGTTGCGGAAACTGTTTTTT. Its translation is CASSPTDRGLRKLFF.

The chain couples TRBV4-2 to TRBJ1-5, with D perhaps matching TRBD1 (5 bases). The germline V gene has CDR1 LGHNA and CDR2 YNFKEQ. V gave up 1 base and J gave up 4 bases, with 8 bases separating them. CDR3 length: 14 residues. DNA of the CDR3: TGTGCCAGCAGCCAAGGACAGTATAATCAGCCCCAGCATTTT. Its translation is CASSQGQYNQPQHF.

This chain uses TRBV27 with TRBJ2-7; D is perhaps TRBD1 or TRBD2 (5 bases each). V dropped 5 bases and J dropped 0 bases, with 17 bases sitting between them. The length of the CDR3 is 16 residues. Germline V gene data show CDR1 as MNHEY and CDR2 as SMNVEV (reference sequence). The CDR3 loop is CASSPGTGLSSYEQYF. The CDR3 DNA follows: TGTGCCAGCAGTCCAGGGACGGGTTTAAGCTCCTACGAGCAGTACTTC.

This chain connects TRBV4-3 to TRBJ1-4; 9 nucleotides agree with TRBD1. CDR3 size: 14 residues. Germline V gives CDR1 LGHNA, CDR2 YSLEER. V lost 4 bases to trimming and J lost 7 bases; unmatched junction nucleotides: 4. CDR3 region: CASSPGQGGEKLFF. The CDR3 DNA is TGCGCCAGCAGCCCGGGACAGGGAGGTGAAAAACTGTTTTTT.

The chain couples TRBV19 to TRBJ2-7, with 7 bases fitting TRBD1. V shed 2 bases and J 1 base; nucleotides not matched to a gene: 2. The CDR3 sequence is 14 residues long. CDR1 is LNHDA and CDR2 is SQIVND in the germline V gene (reference sequence). The CDR3 coding sequence is TGTGCCAGTAGTATAAAGGGACAGTCCTACGAGCAGTACTTC. Its protein product is CASSIKGQSYEQYF.

The CDR3 nucleotides are TGCAGCGCACGGGACGCTGGGGCCAACGTCCTGACTTTC. It is translated as CSARDAGANVLTF. The chain is built from TRBV29-1 and TRBJ2-6, with D possibly called TRBD1 or TRBD2 (5 bases each). Trimming shortened V by 7 bases and J by 2 bases, and 9 bases separated the two germline ends. The CDR3 length is 13 residues. Germline V gene lookup returns CDR1 SQVTM and CDR2 ANQGSEA. The entire variable domain, with the rest obtained from reference TRBV29-1 and TRBJ2-6, is as follows: SAVISQKPSRDICQRGTSLTIQCQVDSQVTMMFWYRQQPGQSLTLIATANQGSEATYESGFVIDKFPISRPNLTFSTLTVSNMSPEDSSIYLCSARDAGANVLTFGAGSRLTVL.

The rearrangement links TRBV9 to TRBJ1-2; D not resolved. Germline V gene lookup returns CDR1 SGDLS and CDR2 YYNGEE. Deletions cut 4 bases from V and 2 bases from J, with 12 bases between. The CDR3 runs 14 residues. In DNA, the CDR3 is TGTGCCAGCAGCCCCCGCGGGGAAAACTATGGCTACACCTTC. This gives the protein CASSPRGENYGYTF.

The rearrangement uses TRBV12-5 and TRBJ1-5; D is uncertain. The V gene lost 6 bases and the J gene lost 4 bases, with 4 bases spanning the gap. CDR1 is LGHNT, CDR2 FRNRAP, per germline. CDR3 size: 11 residues. CDR3 amino acids: CASGRNQPQHF. CDR3 coding DNA: TGTGCTAGTGGGAGGAATCAGCCCCAGCATTTT.

The chain uses TRBV30 and TRBJ2-5; D remains ambiguous. CDR1 GTSNPN and CDR2 SVGIG come from the germline V gene (reference sequence). Trimming left V 0 bases short and J 5 bases short, with 10 bases between. The CDR3 has 13 residues. The CDR3 protein is CAWSVQWKETQYF. CDR3 nucleotides: TGTGCCTGGAGTGTACAGTGGAAGGAGACCCAGTACTTC. Filled out from reference TRBV30 and TRBJ2-5, the complete variable domain reads SQTIHQWPATLVQPVGSPLSLECTVEGTSNPNLYWYRQAAGRGLQLLFYSVGIGQISSEVPQNLSASRPQDRQFILSSKKLLLSDSGFYLCAWSVQWKETQYFGPGTRLLVL.

As for this clone: Within the sample, other DNA sequences also encode this same CDR3. The J gene is TRBJ2-2, the V gene TRBV7-9, with D hard to call. The ends were cut back, 3 bases at V and 7 bases at J, with 3 bases in the middle. This CDR3 contains 11 residues. Germline CDR1 SEHNR, CDR2 FQNEAQ (reference sequence). The CDR3 sequence: CASSLYGELFF. The CDR3 DNA sequence: TGTGCCAGCAGCTTGTACGGGGAGCTGTTTTTT.

This clone showed up just a few times. This chain links TRBV6-5 with TRBJ1-6; the D gene is possibly TRBD1 (6 bases). V was clipped by 6 bases and J by 10 bases, with 16 bases between them. This CDR3 is 14 amino acids long. Looked up from germline, CDR1 is MNHEY and CDR2 is SVGAGI. The CDR3 DNA reads as TGTGCCAGCAGCCGGACAGTAGGTTCCTCACCCCTCCACTTT. This gives the protein CASSRTVGSSPLHF.

This sequence joins TRBV20-1 and TRBJ1-1; D might be TRBD1 (5 bases). This CDR3 spans 11 amino acids. Looked up from germline, CDR1 is DFQATT and CDR2 is SNEGSKA (reference sequence). V lost 8 bases and J 4 bases, leaving 11 bases between the germline ends. CDR3 sequence: CSLKGATEAFF. The DNA of the CDR3 is TGCAGTCTTAAAGGGGCCACTGAAGCTTTCTTT.

The chain employs TRBV19 and TRBJ1-1, with D hard to call. This CDR3 is 18 amino acids long. Deletions cut 7 bases from V and 0 bases from J, with 24 bases between. Germline lookup yields CDR1 LNHDA and CDR2 SQIVND (reference sequence). The CDR3 loop is CASNPSARGVRVNTEAFF. The CDR3 DNA is TGTGCCAGTAACCCCTCAGCCCGCGGGGTTAGGGTGAACACTGAAGCTTTCTTT.

Only one count was recorded for this clone. The rearrangement links TRBV6-1 to TRBJ2-1; 9 nucleotides agree with TRBD1. V shed 4 bases, J shed 10 bases, and the junction held 8 bases outside the gene matches. Germline values: CDR1 MNHNS, CDR2 SASEGT. This CDR3 has 14 residues. CDR3 amino acids: CASSGDRDGGEQFF. In DNA form, the CDR3 reads TGTGCCAGCAGTGGGGACAGGGACGGTGGGGAGCAGTTCTTC.

The chain joins TRBV6-1 to TRBJ2-7; D is uncertain. Germline CDR1 MNHNS, CDR2 SASEGT. The germline V and J ends were trimmed by 3 bases and 7 bases, with 10 bases remaining between them. The CDR3 has 12 amino acids. The CDR3 here is CASSEGVWEQYF. DNA of the CDR3: TGTGCCAGCAGTGAGGGCGTGTGGGAGCAGTACTTC.

V is TRBV11-1 and J is TRBJ2-6, with 9 bases identical to TRBD2. Germline CDR1 SGHAT, CDR2 FQDESV (reference sequence). The CDR3 is 18 amino acids. V shed 1 base, J shed 2 bases, and the junction held 6 bases outside the gene matches. The CDR3 loop is CASSLVGLAGTGANVLTF. In nucleotides, the CDR3 is TGTGCCAGCAGCTTAGTTGGTCTAGCGGGGACTGGGGCCAACGTCCTGACTTTC.